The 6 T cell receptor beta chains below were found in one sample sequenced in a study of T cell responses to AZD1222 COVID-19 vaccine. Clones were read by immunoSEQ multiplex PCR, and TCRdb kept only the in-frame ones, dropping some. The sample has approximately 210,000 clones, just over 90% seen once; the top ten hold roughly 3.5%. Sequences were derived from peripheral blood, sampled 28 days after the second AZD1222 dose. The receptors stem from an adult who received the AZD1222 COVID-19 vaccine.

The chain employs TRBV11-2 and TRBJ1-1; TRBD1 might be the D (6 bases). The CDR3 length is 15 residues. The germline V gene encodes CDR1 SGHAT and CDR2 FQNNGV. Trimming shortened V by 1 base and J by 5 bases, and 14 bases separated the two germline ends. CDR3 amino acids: CASSLGVGQGTEAFF. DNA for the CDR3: TGTGCCAGCAGCTTAGGAGTCGGGCAGGGGACTGAAGCTTTCTTT.

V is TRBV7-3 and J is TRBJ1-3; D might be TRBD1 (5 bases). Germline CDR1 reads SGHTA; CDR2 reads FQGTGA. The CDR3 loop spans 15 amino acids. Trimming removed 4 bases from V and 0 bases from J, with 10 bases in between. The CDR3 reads CASSSTGRSGNTIYF. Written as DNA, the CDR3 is TGTGCCAGCAGCTCCACAGGACGCTCTGGAAACACCATATATTTT.

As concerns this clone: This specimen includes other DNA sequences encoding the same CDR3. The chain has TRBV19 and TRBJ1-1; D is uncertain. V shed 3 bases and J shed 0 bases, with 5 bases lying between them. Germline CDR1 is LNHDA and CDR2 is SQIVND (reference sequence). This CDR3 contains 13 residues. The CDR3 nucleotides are TGTGCCAGTAGTATCGCGGTGAACACTGAAGCTTTCTTT. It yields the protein CASSIAVNTEAFF.

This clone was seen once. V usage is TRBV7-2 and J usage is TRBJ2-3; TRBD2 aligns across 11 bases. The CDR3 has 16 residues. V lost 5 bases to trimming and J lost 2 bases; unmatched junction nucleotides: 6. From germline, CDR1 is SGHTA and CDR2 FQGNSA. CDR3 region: CASSPGLAVYTDTQYF. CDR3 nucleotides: TGTGCCAGCAGCCCGGGACTAGCGGTCTACACAGATACGCAGTATTTT.

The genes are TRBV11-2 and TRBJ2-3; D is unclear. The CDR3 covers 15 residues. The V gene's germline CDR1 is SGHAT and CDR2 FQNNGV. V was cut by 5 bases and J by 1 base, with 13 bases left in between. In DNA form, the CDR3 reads TGTGCCAGCAGCCGCCCCGGGCTGGGCACAGATACGCAGTATTTT. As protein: CASSRPGLGTDTQYF.

The CDR3 region has the DNA TGTGCCAGCAGCTTGAGCGTCCTCTCCGTCGAGCAGTACTTC. Protein sequence: CASSLSVLSVEQYF. The chain recombines TRBV5-5 with TRBJ2-7; D remains unclear. V lost 1 base to trimming and J lost 6 bases, with 14 bases between them. The CDR3 extends over 14 amino acids. Per the germline V gene, CDR1 is SGHKS and CDR2 is YYEKEE (reference sequence).